This T cell receptor beta chain was identified during a study of T cells in Graves' hyperthyroidism and ophthalmopathy. This CDR3 is 15 amino acids long. In germline, CDR1 is DFQATT, CDR2 SNEGSKA (reference sequence). The V end lost 3 bases, the J end lost 4 bases, and 16 bases lay between the germline ends. This clonotype was detected ten times or more. From RNA transcripts, TCR beta CDR3 regions were amplified. The TCR CDR3 was amplified in a first-round RT-PCR using the HTBI primer set. MiXCR, run by TCRdb on the multiplex PCR reads, gives a single entry per CDR3 protein. This sample has 500,000 to 750,000 distinct CDR3 sequences, with 12% to 15% found just once.

The J gene is TRBJ2-1, the V gene TRBV20-1, with D uncertain. The sequencing input was blood. The receptor was isolated from a woman between 18 and 29 years old with Graves' ophthalmopathy. DNA of the CDR3: TGCAGTGCTAGTTTTCTAGTTTCTAGTTACAATGAGCAGTTCTTC. It encodes CSASFLVSSYNEQFF.